This TCR beta chain was identified in a study of shared clonotypes between healthy human individuals (dated by TCRdb to 2020 to 2022). Study-wide context: A couple of women and three men aged 18 to 49 years were included in the cohort. Per donor, three plates each were used for CD4 naive and CD4 memory, two for CD8 naive, and one for CD8 memory. To estimate repertoire size and how much clonotypes are shared between individuals, the study performed deep sequencing of blood TCR repertoires from five healthy adults. To increase sequencing depth and limit assay-specific biases, TCR repertoire library preparation and sequencing were carried out by different laboratories using diverse techniques. Each donor's leukapheresis produced roughly between roughly 0.9 and 9 billion PBMCs.

The donors were healthy, HIV-negative adults with no recently reported acute infections or vaccinations. All donors were Caucasian adults living in Nashville, Tennessee, USA. CD4+ T cells were enriched by magnetic negative selection; naive cells were then positively selected on CD45RA, and the negative fraction formed the memory subset. After blood collection by leukapheresis, PBMCs were isolated using Ficoll-Histopaque density gradient centrifugation and then cryopreserved in the vapor phase of liquid nitrogen. Purity and quantity of every magnetically sorted T cell population were checked by analytical flow cytometry. Genomic DNA was isolated from each sorted fraction and quantified by UV absorbance on a Nanodrop 2000c. V is cut by 2 bases and J by 6 bases, and the space between the germline ends is 13 bases. CDR1 and CDR2 are read off the germline V gene (reference sequence) as LNHDA and SQIVND. Taken from cysteine to phenylalanine, the CDR3 has 15 residues. The CDR3 DNA has 45 bases and is translated from base 1.

Using the deep immunoSEQ assay, multiplex PCR amplified TCR CDR3 regions from genomic DNA. Genomic DNA extracted from each cell subset was distributed evenly over all wells of several immunoSEQ 96-well plates, and each plate served as one replicate. Each replicate PCR for sorted subsets received about 0.2 ug genomic DNA, equal to some 32,000 T cell genomes. Purified libraries were measured with a Qubit 3.0 fluorometer, size-checked on a Bioanalyzer 2100, and measured again with the KAPA Library Quantification kit. Every immunoSEQ 96-well plate was sequenced on a separate single-read 150-cycle Illumina NextSeq 550 flow cell. Under the source paper's analysis protocol: The immunoSEQ output contained only junctional sequences without quality scores, so filtering could not match that applied to full-length reads. To assign V/J genes and CDR3, sequences were annotated using PyIR, a Python wrapper for IgBLAST v1.9, with IMGT germline references. Reads were removed for weak V/J assignments (E-value above 1e-6), missing CDR3, stop codons, out-of-frame junctions, or ambiguous translated residues. V3J clonotypes were defined as sequences sharing the same inferred V gene, J gene, and CDR3 amino acid sequence. Percentage overlap between repertoires was computed as shared unique clonotypes divided by the size of the smaller repertoire. Repertoire richness was assessed with RTK rarefaction, the Chao1 estimator, and Recon v2.1 estimates of unobserved clonotypes. For all TCRbeta clonotypes obtained by the gDNA method from a handful of donors, generation probabilities were computed with OLGA. This is the immuneACCESS table as TCRdb keeps it, with only in-frame sequences that have V and J called. A part of the clones is gone; compared with another copy, unresolved V genes explain less than half, and the rest is unexplained. V and J calls and clone size are copied from that table; D and trimming were computed from the DNA. The sample table lists about 1.1 million clones, 60% to 80% of them with a count of one. Together, the top ten hold roughly 0.82% of the sample.

Overall study results and their limits: When several donors were compared, the shared fraction of clonotypes was about 5% for naive CD4, less than 4% for naive CD8, roughly 2.3% for memory CD4, and about 0.36% for memory CD8. Higher generation probabilities were observed for clonotypes shared by all four sorted-subset donors than for non-shared clonotypes. Even with the large sequencing depth, rarefaction of the sorted-subset datasets indicated that sequencing was incomplete. Sampling was limited to blood, and TCR repertoires in tissue likely differ from TCR repertoires in blood. Naive subsets generally had larger estimated clonotype richness than memory subsets. Pairwise subsampling led to the expectation that sequencing depth would affect the degree of clonotype sharing among donors. The small number of donors limited the genetic and exposure-history diversity represented.

A note on this clone: This clone's antigen is unknown. No much larger clone exists at a distance of one base, and base qualities are not known.

The sequence was collected from a man aged 18 to 30 in good health. Some clones in this sample may be carry-over from other donors' samples. The specimen was memory CD4+ T cells from PBMCs. This specimen's cell subset or site label, interpreted: CD45RA-negative fraction. This sequence uses TRBV19 and TRBJ2-2, with an unclear D gene assignment. The bases read TGTGCCAGTAGTATATCGTGGACCTACCCCGGGGAGCTGTTTTTT. It is translated as CASSISWTYPGELFF.